A single sample is the source of the 19 T cell receptor delta chains below, sequenced in a study of gamma-delta T cells after stem cell transplantation. TCRdb re-identified clones in the RT-PCR reads via CATT. The repertoire includes 1,200 or so delta-chain clones, 2.7% of them detected once, and 35% to 40% sits in the top ten. The sample consisted of gamma-delta T cells. These receptors originate from a human donor. It is not recorded whose cells these are; they may come from a transplant donor.

In this sample, this clone turned up once. The chain has TRDV2 and TRDJ1; weak D call: TRDD3 (6 bases). Looked up from germline, CDR1 is GEAIGNYY and CDR2 is EKD. Trimming removed 3 bases from V and 4 bases from J, with 20 bases in between. The CDR3 is made up of 16 amino acids. This chain's CDR3 is CACDLVGRRGNDKLIF. The CDR3 bases are TGTGCCTGTGACCTCGTGGGTAGGCGGGGGAACGATAAACTCATCTTT.

This clone was found a few times. Since a far larger clone is one base different, this is likely a read error. This chain joins TRDV2 and TRDJ1; TRDD3 matches 10 bases. Germline V gene sequence: CDR1 GEAIGNYY, CDR2 EKD. The CDR3 extends over 22 amino acids. CDR3 in amino acids: CACDTVGLLGDTEIMSTDKPIF. CDR3 DNA sequence: TGTGCCTGTGACACCGTGGGCCTATTGGGGGATACAGAGATTATGTCCACCGATAAACCCATCTTT.

This clone was recorded a few times. The likely explanation is a read error, given a far larger clone one base away. The same CDR3 arises from other DNA sequences in this sample as well. The chain uses TRDV2 and TRDJ1, with D maybe TRDD2 (5 bases). The CDR3 runs 20 residues. Germline CDR1 is GEAIGNYY and CDR2 is EKD. Trimming shortened V by 3 bases and J by 0 bases, and 28 bases separated the two germline ends. The CDR3 bases are TGTGCCTGTGACGGAATTGCGCCTACGGAACCTGTACTAGACACCGATAAACTCATCTTT. This codes for CACDGIAPTEPVLDTDKLIF.

There are a few counts of this clone. TCRdb records a much larger clone's protein for this DNA, with a difference at residue 3 that likely arises from a read error; the protein given is the translation of the DNA. The CDR3 loop is CARDTAELLGATDKLIF. CDR3 DNA sequence: TGTGCCCGTGACACCGCGGAACTACTGGGGGCCACCGATAAACTCATCTTT. This rearrangement joins TRDV2 to TRDJ1; 8 positions agree with TRDD3. The germline gives CDR1 GEAIGNYY, CDR2 EKD. CDR3 length: 17 amino acids.

Remarks on this clone: A read error is possible here, since a much larger clone lies one base away. The chain combines TRDV2 with TRDJ1; 12 nucleotides agree with TRDD3. This CDR3 region has 19 residues. Germline V gene lookup returns CDR1 GEAIGNYY and CDR2 EKD. This CDR3 reads CACDTVGTWGIRDTGKLIF. CDR3 in DNA: TGTGCCTGTGACACGGTGGGTACCTGGGGGATACGCGACACCGGTAAACTCATCTTT.

Remarks on this clone: A far larger clone is one nucleotide away, so this likely arose from a read error. The same CDR3 arises from other DNA sequences in this sample as well. CDR3 sequence reads: CACDTAELLGDVTAQLFF. In DNA, the CDR3 is TGTGCCTGTGACACCGCCGAACTACTGGGGGACGTGACAGCGCAACTCTTCTTT. The chain uses TRDV2 and TRDJ2; 9 bases line up with TRDD3. This CDR3 has 18 amino acids. Germline CDR1 is GEAIGNYY and CDR2 is EKD.

This clone appeared a few times. The mismatch at residue 4 between this DNA's translation and the TCRdb protein of a much larger clone likely reflects a read error; the protein shown is translated from the DNA. The V and J genes are TRDV2 and TRDJ1, with D unclear. Germline loops: CDR1 GEAIGNYY, CDR2 EKD. This CDR3 spans 15 amino acids. The V and J ends lost 5 bases and 3 bases respectively, with 18 bases between them. The chain's CDR3 is CACGTLGFRSDKLIF. CDR3 DNA sequence: TGTGCCTGTGGCACGTTAGGGTTTCGATCCGATAAACTCATCTTT.

In the case of this clone: TCRdb attributes to this sequence the protein of a much larger clone, which differs from the DNA translation at residue 5; a read error is likely, and the protein displayed is translated from the DNA. This same CDR3 is encoded by further DNA sequences in the sample. The J gene is TRDJ1, the V gene TRDV2; 11 bases line up with TRDD3. The CDR3 contains 18 residues. The V gene end was trimmed by 0 bases and the J gene end by 0 bases; junction bases not matched to a gene: 8. In germline, CDR1 is GEAIGNYY, CDR2 EKD. CDR3 in amino acids: CACDTLLGDRMYTDKLIF. For the CDR3, the DNA is TGTGCCTGTGACACCCTACTGGGGGATAGGATGTACACCGATAAACTCATCTTT.

A remark on this clone: With only one base between it and a far larger clone, this is likely a read error. The sample has other DNA sequences that encode this CDR3 too. The chain is built from TRDV2 and TRDJ2, with 11 bases matching TRDD3. Looked up from germline, CDR1 is GEAIGNYY and CDR2 is EKD. The CDR3 has 16 amino acids. DNA for the CDR3: TGTGCCTGTGACCACATCTTGGGGGATACGACAGCACAACTCTTCTTC. Amino acid sequence: CACDHILGDTTAQLFF.

This clone was counted a few times. A far more abundant clone sits one base away, making this likely a read error. Other DNA sequences within the sample encode an identical CDR3. The chain links TRDV2 to TRDJ1, with unresolved D. Trimming cost V 0 bases and J 0 bases, with 22 bases left between them. The CDR3 runs 19 residues. Germline V CDR1 and CDR2: GEAIGNYY, EKD. CDR3 sequence reads: CACDTLGGDASEYTDKLIF. Written as DNA, the CDR3 is TGTGCCTGTGACACCCTCGGTGGAGATGCGTCAGAGTACACCGATAAACTCATCTTT.

This clone occurred a few times. TCRdb has a much larger clone's protein, which differs at residue 12 from the translation of this DNA, likely because of a read error; what is shown is the protein translated from the DNA. The chain recombines TRDV2 with TRDJ1, with 13 bases aligning to TRDD3. The CDR3 totals 18 residues. Germline V gene lookup returns CDR1 GEAIGNYY and CDR2 EKD. J lost 1 base, V lost 0 bases, and 7 bases had no gene match. In DNA, the CDR3 is TGTGCCTGTGACACCGTACTGGGGGATACGAGATGCACCGATAAACTCATCTTT. Its protein product is CACDTVLGDTRCTDKLIF.

This clone has only a few counts. TCRdb's listed protein matches a much larger clone and diverges from this DNA's translation at residue 12, likely through a read error; the protein shown comes from the DNA. CDR3 sequence: CACDTVGGDPEITDKLIF. CDR3 bases: TGTGCCTGTGACACCGTTGGGGGTGACCCCGAGATCACCGATAAACTCATCTTT. V is TRDV2 and J is TRDJ1, with D tentatively TRDD3 (6 bases). This CDR3 region has 18 residues. V lost 0 bases to trimming and J lost 1 base, with 20 bases between them. Germline V gives CDR1 GEAIGNYY, CDR2 EKD.

A word on this clone: With only one base between it and a far larger clone, this is likely a read error. The V and J genes are TRDV2 and TRDJ1, with 9 bases matching TRDD2. The germline V gene encodes CDR1 GEAIGNYY and CDR2 EKD. The J segment lost 0 bases and the V segment lost 5 bases, leaving 18 bases of the junction unmatched. This CDR3 spans 19 amino acids. The CDR3 protein is CACGDLPTVLGPNTDKLIF. Here the CDR3 DNA reads TGTGCCTGTGGCGACCTTCCTACCGTCTTGGGCCCTAACACCGATAAACTCATCTTT.

As to this clone: The protein TCRdb lists belongs to a much larger clone and differs from this DNA's translation at residue 3, which points to a read error; the protein shown is made from the DNA. This chain links TRDV2 with TRDJ1; tentative D call: TRDD3 (6 bases). Germline-derived CDR1 and CDR2 are GEAIGNYY and EKD. The CDR3 runs 18 residues. CDR3 in amino acids: CARDTIRGAYTHTDKLIF. For the CDR3, the DNA is TGTGCCCGTGACACGATACGGGGGGCCTATACCCACACCGATAAACTCATCTTT.

About this clone: With only one base between it and a far larger clone, this is likely a read error. This sample includes further DNA sequences coding for the same CDR3. The V call is TRDV2, the J call TRDJ1; D is possibly TRDD2 (5 bases). V gave up 1 base and J gave up 0 bases, with 23 bases separating them. This CDR3 region has 19 residues. CDR1 GEAIGNYY and CDR2 EKD come from the germline V gene. CDR3 bases: TGTGCCTGTGACACTGTTTCCTCGGACGGCGGGCTTTACACCGATAAACTCATCTTT. As protein: CACDTVSSDGGLYTDKLIF.

The sample holds a few counts of this clone. The translation of this DNA and the TCRdb protein of a much larger clone differ at residue 15, probably owing to a read error; the protein shown here is translated from the DNA. V gene TRDV2 combines with J gene TRDJ1; the match to TRDD3 covers 8 bases. Germline loops: CDR1 GEAIGNYY, CDR2 EKD. The CDR3 has 17 residues. The CDR3 region is CACNPLGDWPVADKFIF. The CDR3 DNA sequence: TGTGCCTGTAACCCTTTGGGGGATTGGCCGGTGGCCGATAAATTCATCTTT.

This clone is judged large. This sample also contains other DNA sequences that code for the same CDR3. The chain carries TRDV3 and TRDJ1; D not resolved. This CDR3 has 16 residues. Germline loops: CDR1 TVYSNPD, CDR2 GDNSRS (reference sequence). Trimming took off 5 bases at V and 0 bases at J, with 22 bases between the two ends. Here the CDR3 DNA reads TGTGCCCCCCACGTTTGTGTCGGGCTGTACACCGATAAACTCATCTTT. Encoded protein: CAPHVCVGLYTDKLIF. The full variable domain, in which reference TRDV3 and TRDJ1 provide the parts outside the CDR3, is CDKVTQSSPDQTVASGSEVVLLCTYDTVYSNPDLFWYRIRPDYSFQFVFYGDNSRSEGADFTQGRFSVKHILTQKAFHLVISPVRTEDSATYYCAPHVCVGLYTDKLIFGKGTRVTVEP.

This clone was found a few times. The protein in TCRdb stems from a much larger clone and differs at residue 15 from this DNA's translation, likely a read error; here the protein is translated from the DNA. The chain links TRDV2 to TRDJ1; D not resolved. Looked up from germline, CDR1 is GEAIGNYY and CDR2 is EKD. The CDR3 has 17 amino acids. The CDR3 DNA is TGTGCCTGTGACCCCGTGGGAGTACCTATATTCACCGATAAACCCATCTTT. Protein product: CACDPVGVPIFTDKPIF.

By its share, this clone is large. The chain links TRDV2 to TRDJ1; 13 bases map to TRDD3. The CDR3 is 16 residues long. Trimming removed 3 bases from V and 5 bases from J; junction bases left unmatched: 8. CDR1 is GEAIGNYY, CDR2 EKD, per germline. For the CDR3, the DNA is TGTGCCTGTGACCCTCTACTGGGGGATACGCGGGATAAACTCATCTTT. As protein: CACDPLLGDTRDKLIF.